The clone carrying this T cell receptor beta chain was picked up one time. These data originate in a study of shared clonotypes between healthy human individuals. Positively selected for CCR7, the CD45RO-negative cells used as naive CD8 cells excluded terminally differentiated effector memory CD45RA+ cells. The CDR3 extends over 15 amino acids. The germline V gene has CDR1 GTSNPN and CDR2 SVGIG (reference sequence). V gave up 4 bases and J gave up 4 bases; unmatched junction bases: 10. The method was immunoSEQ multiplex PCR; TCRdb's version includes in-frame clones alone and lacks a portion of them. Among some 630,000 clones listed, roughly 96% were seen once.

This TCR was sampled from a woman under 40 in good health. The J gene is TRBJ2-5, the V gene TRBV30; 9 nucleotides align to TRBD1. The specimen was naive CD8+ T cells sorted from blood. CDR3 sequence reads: CAWNSGQGSLETQYF. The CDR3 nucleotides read TGTGCCTGGAACTCAGGACAGGGGTCTTTAGAGACCCAGTACTTC.